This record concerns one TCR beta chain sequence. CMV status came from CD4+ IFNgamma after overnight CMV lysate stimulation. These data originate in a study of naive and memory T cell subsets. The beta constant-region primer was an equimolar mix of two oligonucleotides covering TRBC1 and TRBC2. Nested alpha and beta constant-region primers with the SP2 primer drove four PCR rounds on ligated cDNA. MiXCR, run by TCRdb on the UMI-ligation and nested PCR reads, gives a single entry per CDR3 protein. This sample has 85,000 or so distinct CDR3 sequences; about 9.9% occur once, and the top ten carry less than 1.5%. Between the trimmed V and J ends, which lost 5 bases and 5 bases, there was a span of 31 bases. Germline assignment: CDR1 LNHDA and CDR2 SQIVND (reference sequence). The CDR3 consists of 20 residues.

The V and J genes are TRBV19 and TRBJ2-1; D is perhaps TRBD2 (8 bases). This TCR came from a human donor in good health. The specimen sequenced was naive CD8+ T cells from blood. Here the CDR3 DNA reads TGTGCCAGTAGTTCGTCAGATCCGGGACTAGGGGGCGGACCCGACAATGAGCAGTTCTTC. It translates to CASSSSDPGLGGGPDNEQFF.